The next 18 T cell receptor beta chains were all read from a single sample in a study of cytomegalovirus exposure and HLA in healthy donors. This table comes from immunoSEQ multiplex PCR, and its TCRdb copy is limited to in-frame clones, with some not included. The table lists around 160,000 clones, just under 85% of them singletons. The specimen sequenced was PBMCs. The receptors derive from a man aged 25 to 40 in good health and CMV-seropositive.

The chain joins TRBV18 to TRBJ2-7; the D gene is possibly TRBD1 (7 bases). Germline CDR1 KGHSH, CDR2 LQKENI. This CDR3 has 15 residues. The V end was cut by 6 bases, the J end by 6 bases, with 21 bases between. The CDR3 nucleotides are TGTGCCAGCTCCCCCCAGGAGGGGGCGAGGAGCGAGCAGTACTTC. Protein product: CASSPQEGARSEQYF.

J is TRBJ2-3 and V is TRBV9; 10 bases are a match to TRBD2. Per germline, CDR1 SGDLS and CDR2 YYNGEE. V lost 3 bases and J lost 1; bases outside the gene matches: 5. The CDR3 has 16 residues. In nucleotides, the CDR3 is TGTGCCAGCAGCGCAGGGACTAGCGAGGGCACAGATACGCAGTATTTT. It translates to CASSAGTSEGTDTQYF.

The chain recombines TRBV9 with TRBJ2-2; TRBD1 matches at 7 bases. This CDR3 is built from 14 residues. Germline V gene sequence: CDR1 SGDLS, CDR2 YYNGEE. V shed 4 bases, J shed 4 bases, and the junction held 4 bases outside the gene matches. The CDR3 bases are TGTGCCAGCAGCAGACAGGGCGGCACCGGGGAGCTGTTTTTT. It translates to CASSRQGGTGELFF.

This clone occurred a few times. This chain connects TRBV11-2 to TRBJ2-7; 9 bases line up with TRBD2. V lost 7 bases and J lost 1; bases outside the gene matches: 5. The CDR3 is 14 amino acids. Germline CDR1 reads SGHAT; CDR2 reads FQNNGV. CDR3 residues: CASKVAGVSYEQYF. CDR3 nucleotide sequence: TGTGCCAGCAAGGTAGCGGGGGTTTCCTACGAGCAGTACTTC.

The rearrangement uses TRBV18 and TRBJ2-7, with D possibly being TRBD1 (5 bases). The V end was cut by 5 bases, the J end by 0 bases, with 5 bases between. The CDR3 extends over 12 amino acids. The V gene's germline CDR1 is KGHSH and CDR2 LQKENI. The CDR3 nucleotides are TGTGCCAGCTCAGGGGCCTCCTACGAGCAGTACTTC. It encodes CASSGASYEQYF.

The V call is TRBV7-2, the J call TRBJ2-7; TRBD2 might be the D (5 bases). Germline V gives CDR1 SGHTA, CDR2 FQGNSA. Trimming took off 7 bases at V and 0 bases at J, with 13 bases between the two ends. The CDR3 is 14 amino acids. The CDR3 region has the DNA TGTGCCAGCACTCCCGGACTTTTCTCCTACGAGCAGTACTTC. Its protein product is CASTPGLFSYEQYF.

This sequence joins TRBV29-1 and TRBJ1-1; 9 bases agree with TRBD1. Unmatched junction bases numbered 3, after V lost 5 bases and J lost 5 bases. CDR3 size: 12 residues. Germline V gene sequence: CDR1 SQVTM, CDR2 ANQGSEA. CDR3 nucleotide sequence: TGCAGCGTTCAGACAGGGGGTACTGAAGCTTTCTTT. Protein sequence: CSVQTGGTEAFF.

This chain connects TRBV7-9 to TRBJ2-7; possibly TRBD1 for D (6 bases). Trimming pared 6 bases from V and 2 bases from J, leaving 23 bases between. There are 17 residues in the CDR3. Germline V gene sequence: CDR1 SEHNR, CDR2 FQNEAQ (reference sequence). Here the CDR3 reads CASRRYGIQGVAYEQYF. In nucleotides, the CDR3 is TGTGCCAGCAGGCGATATGGGATACAGGGAGTCGCCTACGAGCAGTACTTC.

This chain links TRBV4-1 with TRBJ2-1, with 7 positions matching TRBD1. CDR3 length equals 14 residues. The germline gives CDR1 MGHRA, CDR2 YSYEKL. With V trimmed by 6 bases and J by 6 bases, 8 bases remained unmatched. The DNA for the CDR3 is TGCGCCAGCAGGCACAGGGGACGGGGCAATGAGCAGTTCTTC. Its translation: CASRHRGRGNEQFF.

The count of this clone is one. The chain recombines TRBV6-1 with TRBJ1-5; possible D gene TRBD1, 5 bases. Trimming removed 1 base at V and 0 bases at J, with 10 bases between. The CDR3 is 16 amino acids. From germline, CDR1 is MNHNS and CDR2 SASEGT. The CDR3 protein is CASSEGGAYSNQPQHF. CDR3 in DNA: TGTGCCAGCAGTGAAGGGGGCGCATATAGCAATCAGCCCCAGCATTTT.

This clone occurred a few times. The rearrangement uses TRBV4-1 and TRBJ1-2; possibly TRBD1 for D (6 bases). In germline, CDR1 is MGHRA, CDR2 YSYEKL. With 4 bases removed from V and 0 bases from J, the gap between germline ends came to 12 bases. The CDR3 covers 15 residues. The CDR3 DNA reads as TGCGCCAGCAGCCCAAAAACAGGGACTAACTATGGCTACACCTTC. Its protein is CASSPKTGTNYGYTF.

This chain connects TRBV4-3 to TRBJ2-7; 10 bases map to TRBD1. This CDR3 spans 15 amino acids. Trimming took 1 base from V and 7 from J; bases not matched to a gene: 7. Germline CDR1 LGHNA, CDR2 YSLEER. CDR3 residues: CASSQGRQGAREQYF. CDR3 nucleotide sequence: TGCGCCAGCAGCCAAGGGAGACAGGGGGCTCGTGAGCAGTACTTC.

This rearrangement joins TRBV7-9 to TRBJ2-7; weak D call: TRBD2 (5 bases). This CDR3 has 13 amino acids. V lost 4 bases and J lost 3, with 10 bases in between. From germline, CDR1 is SEHNR and CDR2 FQNEAQ (reference sequence). CDR3 amino acids: CASSSDGGYEQYF. In DNA form, the CDR3 reads TGTGCCAGCAGCTCGGACGGAGGCTACGAGCAGTACTTC.

The V and J genes are TRBV19 and TRBJ2-7, with 8 bases identical to TRBD1. V trimming: 5 bases; J trimming: 2 bases; junction bases outside the gene matches: 2. The CDR3 length is 13 residues. Germline assignment: CDR1 LNHDA and CDR2 SQIVND (reference sequence). CDR3 protein: CASSPRGPYEQYF. CDR3 coding DNA: TGTGCCAGTAGTCCCAGGGGGCCCTACGAGCAGTACTTC.

The V call is TRBV6-1, the J call TRBJ2-7; TRBD1 might be the D (6 bases). The CDR3 length is 18 residues. With 0 bases removed from V and 6 bases from J, the gap between germline ends came to 24 bases. CDR1 and CDR2 (germline): MNHNS, SASEGT. The CDR3 region has the DNA TGTGCCAGCAGTGAAGCGGGGGTAGGGACACGCTTTGAGGGCGAGCAGTACTTC. It translates to CASSEAGVGTRFEGEQYF.

V is TRBV7-6 and J is TRBJ1-1; 12 bases align to TRBD1. Trimming took 1 base from V and 4 from J; bases not matched to a gene: 10. The germline gives CDR1 SGHVS, CDR2 FNYEAQ. The CDR3 loop spans 18 amino acids. Here the CDR3 reads CASSLGVVGTGGVTEAFF. Here the CDR3 DNA reads TGTGCCAGCAGCTTAGGGGTGGTCGGGACAGGGGGCGTCACTGAAGCTTTCTTT. The full variable domain, in which reference TRBV7-6 and TRBJ1-1 provide the parts outside the CDR3, is GAGVSQSPRYKVTKRGQDVALRCDPISGHVSLYWYRQALGQGPEFLTYFNYEAQQDKSGLPNDRFSAERPEGSISTLTIQRTEQRDSAMYRCASSLGVVGTGGVTEAFFGQGTRLTVV.

The chain combines TRBV5-1 with TRBJ1-1, with 10 bases fitting TRBD1. The germline V gene has CDR1 SGHRS and CDR2 YFSETQ. J lost 5 bases, V lost 2 bases, and 12 bases had no gene match. This CDR3 is built from 17 residues. CDR3 sequence reads: CASSLPGQGDLDTEAFF. CDR3 bases: TGCGCCAGCAGCTTACCAGGACAGGGGGATTTGGATACTGAAGCTTTCTTT.

CDR3 in DNA: TGTGCCAGCAGCTGGACAGAGGTAGCGCCCGAGCAGTACTTC. It translates to CASSWTEVAPEQYF. This sequence joins TRBV7-2 and TRBJ2-7; D is possibly TRBD1 (6 bases). CDR3 size: 14 residues. The germline V and J ends were trimmed by 4 bases and 6 bases, with 16 bases remaining between them. CDR1 and CDR2 from the germline V gene are SGHTA and FQGNSA.